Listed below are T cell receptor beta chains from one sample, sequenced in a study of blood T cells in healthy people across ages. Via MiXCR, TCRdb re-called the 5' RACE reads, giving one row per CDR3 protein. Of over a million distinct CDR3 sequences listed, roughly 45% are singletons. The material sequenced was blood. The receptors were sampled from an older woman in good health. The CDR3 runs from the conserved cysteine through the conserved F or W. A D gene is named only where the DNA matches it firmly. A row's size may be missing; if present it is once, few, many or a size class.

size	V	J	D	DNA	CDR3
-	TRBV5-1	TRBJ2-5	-	TGCGCCAGCAGCTTGTCACAGGTGATGGAGACCCAGTACTTC	CASSLSQVMETQYF
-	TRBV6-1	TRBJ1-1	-	TGTGCCAGCAGTATAACAGGGTTGGGAGCTTTCTTT	CASSITGLGAFF
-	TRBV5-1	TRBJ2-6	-	TGCGCTAGCAGCGCCACGCACCTACAGGGATCTGGGGCCAACGTCCTGACTTTC	CASSATHLQGSGANVLTF
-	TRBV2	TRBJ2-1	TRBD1	TGTGCCAGCAGTGCCCCGAGGACAGGGGAGGTTGAGCAGTTCTTC	CASSAPRTGEVEQFF
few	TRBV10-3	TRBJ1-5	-	TGTGCCATCAGTGAATCGATCGCTGGGGGCAATCAGCCCCAGCATTTT	CAISESIAGGNQPQHF
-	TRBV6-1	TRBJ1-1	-	TGTGCCAGCAGAAAGGATGCCGTTATGAACACTGAAGCTTTCTTT	CASRKDAVMNTEAFF
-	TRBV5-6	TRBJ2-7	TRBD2	TGTGCCAGCAGCCTACTTAGGCGGGAGAACTCCTACGAGCAGTACTTC	CASSLLRRENSYEQYF
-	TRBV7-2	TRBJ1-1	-	TGTGCCAGCAGCTTAGCCGGGACAACGACTGAAACTTTCTTT	CASSLAGTTTETFF
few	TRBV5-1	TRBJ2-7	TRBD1	TGCGCCAGCAGCCTTACAGGGGGCCTCAGCTCCTACGAGCAGTACTTC	CASSLTGGLSSYEQYF
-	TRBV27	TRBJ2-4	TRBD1	TGTGCCAGCAGAACCGGGGACAGGGTAGGAAAAGCCAAAAACATTCAGTACTTC	CASRTGDRVGKAKNIQYF
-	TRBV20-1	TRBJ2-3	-	TGCAGCGGGAGAGGAGCCGGGATAGGCGAAGATACGCAGTATTTT	CSGRGAGIGEDTQYF
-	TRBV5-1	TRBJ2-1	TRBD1	TGCGCCAGCAGCGTGGGGACAGGCCACAATGAGCAGTTCTTC	CASSVGTGHNEQFF
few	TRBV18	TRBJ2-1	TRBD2	TGTGCCAGCTCACCACCAACCCTAGCGGGGGGTTACAATGAGCAGTTCTTC	CASSPPTLAGGYNEQFF
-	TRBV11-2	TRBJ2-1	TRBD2	TGTGCCAGCAGCCCCCGTCGGGGGGAGAGTTACTTTAATGAGCAGTTCTTC	CASSPRRGESYFNEQFF
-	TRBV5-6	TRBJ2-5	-	TGTGCCAGCAGTCCCGACATGGGGCAACAAGAGACCCAGTACTTC	CASSPDMGQQETQYF
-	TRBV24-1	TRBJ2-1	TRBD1	TGTGCCACCAGTGATTTTTTGGGACAGGGGAACAATGAGCAGTTCTTC	CATSDFLGQGNNEQFF
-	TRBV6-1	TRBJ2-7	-	TGTGCCAGCAGTGAAGCGGGGACTGGGGTCCGCGAGCAGTACTTC	CASSEAGTGVREQYF
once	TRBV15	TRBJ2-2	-	TGTGCCACCAGCAGAGAAAGGTTAAACACCGGGGAGCTGTTTTTT	CATSRERLNTGELFF
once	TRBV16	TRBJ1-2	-	TGTGCCAGCAGCAAAGCTGACAGGCCCATCTATGGCTACACCTTC	CASSKADRPIYGYTF
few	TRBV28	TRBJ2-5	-	TGTGCCAGCAGAGAGGATGGGACACAACGGACCCAGTACTTC	CASREDGTQRTQYF
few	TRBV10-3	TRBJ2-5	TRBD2	TGTGCCAGTAGAACCTCAGCGGGGGGGAATGAGCAGTACTTC	CASRTSAGGNEQYF
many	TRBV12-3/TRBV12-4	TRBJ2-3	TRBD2	TGTGCCAGCAGTCCGAGAGCGGGAGTCCCAGATACGCAGTATTTT	CASSPRAGVPDTQYF
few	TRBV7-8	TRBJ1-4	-	TGTGCCAGCAGCTTAGAGGGGCCAGGTGTAGTCGAAAAACTGTTTTTT	CASSLEGPGVVEKLFF
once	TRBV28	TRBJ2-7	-	TGTACCAACAGTTCGCCTCGGACAGCCCTCTACGAGCAGTACTTC	CTNSSPRTALYEQYF
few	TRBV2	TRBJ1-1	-	TGTGCCAGCAGTCCAAGGGGGGGGGGGAACACTGAAGCTTTCTTT	CASSPRGGGNTEAFF
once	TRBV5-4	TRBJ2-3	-	TGTGCCAGCAGCTTGGACGAGGGCACAGATACGCAGTATTTT	CASSLDEGTDTQYF
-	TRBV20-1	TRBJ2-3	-	TGCAGTGCTAGAGATACACTGAACACAGATACGCAGTATTTT	CSARDTLNTDTQYF
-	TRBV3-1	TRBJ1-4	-	TGTGCCAGCAGCCACCGGGACCCTAATGAAAAACTGTTTTTT	CASSHRDPNEKLFF
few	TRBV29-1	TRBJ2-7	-	TGCAGCGTTGAAGTTGGGACGGCGGAGCAGTACTTC	CSVEVGTAEQYF
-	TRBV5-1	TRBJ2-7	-	TGCGCCAGCAGCTTCATCGACGGCGAGGGCGAGCAGTACTTC	CASSFIDGEGEQYF
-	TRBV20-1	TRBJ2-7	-	TGCAGTGCGGAACTGAGGAGGGGTGGTGAGGCCCAGTACTTC	CSAELRRGGEAQYF
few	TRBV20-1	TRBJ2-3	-	TGCAGTGCTCTCCCCTATACTAGCACAGATACGCAGTATTTT	CSALPYTSTDTQYF
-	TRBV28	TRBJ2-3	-	TGTGCCAGCAGTTTACGAGATCCTGACACAGATATGCAGTATTTT	CASSLRDPDTDMQYF
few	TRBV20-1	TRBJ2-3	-	TGCAGTGCCCTAGAGATGGTCACAGATACGCAGTATTTT	CSALEMVTDTQYF
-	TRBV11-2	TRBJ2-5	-	TGTGCCAGCAGCTTTCACATGGGGGGCGAGACCCAGTACTTC	CASSFHMGGETQYF
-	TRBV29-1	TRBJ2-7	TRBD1	TGCAGCGTTGAAGACCGGACAGGGGGTTCCCAGTACTTC	CSVEDRTGGSQYF
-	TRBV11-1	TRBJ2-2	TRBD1	TGTGCCAGCAGCGACCGGGACAGGGGAAACACCGGGGAGCTGTTTTTT	CASSDRDRGNTGELFF
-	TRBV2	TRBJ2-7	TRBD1	TGTGCCAGCAGTGTAGAAAAGGACAGGTTGAGCTCCTACGAGCAGTACTTC	CASSVEKDRLSSYEQYF
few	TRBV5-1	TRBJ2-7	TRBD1	TGTGCCAGCAGCTTGGAAGGGGGCAACGAGCAGTACTTC	CASSLEGGNEQYF
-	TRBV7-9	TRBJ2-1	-	TGTGCCAGCAGCCCAATCGGACAGATCTACAATGAGCAGTTCTTC	CASSPIGQIYNEQFF
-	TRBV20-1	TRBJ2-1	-	TGCAGTGCGATCCGCGATGAGCAGTTCTTC	CSAIRDEQFF
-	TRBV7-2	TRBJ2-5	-	TGTGCCAGCAGTCGATTTGGCGGGGAAGAGACCCAGTACTTC	CASSRFGGEETQYF
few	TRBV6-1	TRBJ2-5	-	TGTGCCAGCAGTGAAGCGACGGGCGGCGAGACCCAGTACTTC	CASSEATGGETQYF
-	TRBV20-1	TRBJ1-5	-	TGCAGTGCTGGGGGGGTGGGCAATCAGCCCCGGCATTTT	CSAGGVGNQPRHF
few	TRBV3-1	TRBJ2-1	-	TGTGCCAGCAGCCAAGGACCAGAGCAGTTCTTC	CASSQGPEQFF
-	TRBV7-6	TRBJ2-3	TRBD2	TGTGCCAGCAGCTTCACCCAAGCGGGAAACACAGATACGCAGTATTTT	CASSFTQAGNTDTQYF
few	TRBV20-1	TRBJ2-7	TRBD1	TGCAGTGCTAGAAGGAGGGTGGACAGGGAACAGAGACCCTACGAGCAGTACTTC	CSARRRVDREQRPYEQYF
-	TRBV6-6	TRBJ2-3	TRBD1	TGTGCCAGCAGTCGACGGACAGGGGGGCTCCCAGATACGCAGTATTTT	CASSRRTGGLPDTQYF
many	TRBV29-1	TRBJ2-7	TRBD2	TGCAGCGTTGAACGACTAGCGAGTAACGAGCAGTACTTC	CSVERLASNEQYF
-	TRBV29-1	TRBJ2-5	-	TGCAGCGTTGCCTGGGAAGAGACCCAGTACTTC	CSVAWEETQYF
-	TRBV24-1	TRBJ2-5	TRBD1	TGTGCCACCAGTGATTTATTCGGGACAGGGCGGGAGACCCAGTACTTC	CATSDLFGTGRETQYF
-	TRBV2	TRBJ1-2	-	TGTGCGGGGAGGATGGTAGTGGGAGGCTACACCTTC	CAGRMVVGGYTF
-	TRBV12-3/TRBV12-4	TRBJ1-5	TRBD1	TGTGCCAGCAGTCCTCGGACAGGGACCAATCAGCCCCAGCATTTT	CASSPRTGTNQPQHF
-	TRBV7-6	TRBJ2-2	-	TGTGCCAGCAGCTTCAGGGGCGTCGGCGGGGAGCTGTTTTTT	CASSFRGVGGELFF
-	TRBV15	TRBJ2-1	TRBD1	TGTGCCACCAGCAGTCCGGGACAGGGCCCCTACAATGAGCAGTTCTTC	CATSSPGQGPYNEQFF
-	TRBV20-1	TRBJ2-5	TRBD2	TGCAGTGCTTATGGACTAGCGGAGACCCAGTACTTC	CSAYGLAETQYF